This entry lists 26 T cell receptor beta chains sequenced from one sample in a study. Profiling relied on immunoSEQ multiplex PCR, and the TCRdb table lists in-frame clones only, not all of them. The profile shows under 55,000 clones, 90% to 95% of them singletons. The sample consisted of PBMCs. Receptors originate from a man between 40 and 49 years old with rheumatoid arthritis.

The V call is TRBV5-1, the J call TRBJ2-1, with TRBD2 as a possible D gene (6 bases). Looked up from germline, CDR1 is SGHRS and CDR2 is YFSETQ. The length of the CDR3 is 14 residues. Trimming stripped 1 base from V and 4 bases from J, with 9 bases between. The CDR3 region has the DNA TGCGCCAGCAGCTTGCCGGGACTTTACAATGAGCAGTTCTTC. Translating it yields CASSLPGLYNEQFF.

In DNA form, the CDR3 reads TGTGCCAGCAGCGTGACAGGGGAAGGCAATCAGCCCCAGCATTTT. As protein: CASSVTGEGNQPQHF. The genes are TRBV7-8 and TRBJ1-5; TRBD1 matches 8 bases. In germline, CDR1 is SGHVS, CDR2 FQNEAQ. The length of the CDR3 is 15 residues. Trimming at V came to 5 bases and at J to 2 bases, leaving 5 bases not matched to a gene.

The V call is TRBV6-5, the J call TRBJ2-7; D gene ambiguous. Per germline, CDR1 MNHEY and CDR2 SVGAGI. This CDR3 contains 12 residues. V lost 6 bases and J 3 bases, leaving 9 bases between the germline ends. CDR3 DNA sequence: TGTGCCAGCAGGTCCGGCTTCTACGAGCAGTACTTC. Amino acid sequence: CASRSGFYEQYF.

The rearrangement uses TRBV6-2 or TRBV6-3 and TRBJ2-3; D remains unclear. The CDR3 is made up of 13 amino acids. V was clipped by 2 bases and J by 4 bases, with 7 bases between them. Germline assignment: CDR1 MNHEY and CDR2 SVGEGT. The CDR3 sequence is CASSYVGPDTQYF. CDR3 nucleotide sequence: TGTGCCAGCAGTTACGTAGGTCCAGATACGCAGTATTTT.

The chain combines TRBV7-2 with TRBJ1-1; 9 bases agree with TRBD1. CDR3 size: 14 residues. The trim removed 3 bases at V and 4 bases at J, leaving 3 bases unmatched. Germline lookup yields CDR1 SGHTA and CDR2 FQGNSA. CDR3 amino acids: CASSFRDRATEAFF. The DNA of the CDR3 is TGTGCCAGCAGCTTTCGGGACAGGGCCACTGAAGCTTTCTTT. Combining the CDR3 with reference TRBV7-2 and TRBJ1-1 gives the whole variable domain GAGVSQSPSNKVTEKGKDVELRCDPISGHTALYWYRQSLGQGLEFLIYFQGNSAPDKSGLPSDRFSAERTGGSVSTLTIQRTQQEDSAVYLCASSFRDRATEAFFGQGTRLTVV.

Only one count was recorded for this clone. The J gene is TRBJ1-2, the V gene TRBV5-6; 10 positions match TRBD1. The germline V gene encodes CDR1 SGHDT and CDR2 YYEEEE. J was trimmed by 7 bases and V by 4 bases; bases with no gene match: 7. The CDR3 covers 14 residues. CDR3 DNA: TGTGCCAGCAGCGCCGACAGGGGGCTGGGTGGCTACACCTTC. It yields the protein CASSADRGLGGYTF.

V usage is TRBV25-1 and J usage is TRBJ1-3, with D maybe TRBD1 (5 bases). Germline V gene lookup returns CDR1 MGHDK and CDR2 SYGVNS. The V gene lost 2 bases and the J gene lost 0 bases, with 8 bases spanning the gap. This CDR3 spans 15 amino acids. DNA for the CDR3: TGTGCCAGCAGTGAAGGGGGTTACTCTGGAAACACCATATATTTT. Protein: CASSEGGYSGNTIYF.

The gene calls are TRBV11-2 and TRBJ1-3; no clear D gene. CDR1 is SGHAT, CDR2 FQNNGV, per germline. The germline V and J ends were trimmed by 6 bases and 1 base, with 13 bases remaining between them. The CDR3 has 15 amino acids. The CDR3 region has the DNA TGTGCCAGCAGGCGATCGGACGTTTCTGGAAACACCATATATTTT. Translation gives CASRRSDVSGNTIYF.

The J gene is TRBJ2-2, the V gene TRBV30; 11 bases match TRBD2. J gave up 1 base and V 0 bases, and 1 base lay outside the gene matches. This CDR3 is built from 16 residues. CDR1 and CDR2 from the germline V gene are GTSNPN and SVGIG (reference sequence). CDR3 protein: CAWSVGTSGNTGELFF. The CDR3 DNA sequence: TGTGCCTGGAGTGTTGGGACTAGCGGGAACACCGGGGAGCTGTTTTTT.

The J gene is TRBJ2-7, the V gene TRBV7-9; no definite D call. The CDR3 loop spans 15 amino acids. V was pared by 5 bases and J by 4 bases, with 18 bases between. Germline values: CDR1 SEHNR, CDR2 FQNEAQ (reference sequence). CDR3 loop: CASSKMGVLEYEQYF. CDR3 DNA: TGTGCCAGCAGCAAAATGGGTGTTTTGGAATACGAGCAGTACTTC.

The chain couples TRBV5-1 to TRBJ2-1, with D maybe TRBD2 (6 bases). Deletions cut 0 bases from V and 2 bases from J, with 12 bases between. The germline V gene encodes CDR1 SGHRS and CDR2 YFSETQ. The CDR3 is 16 amino acids. The CDR3 coding sequence is TGCGCCAGCAGCTTGGATTTGCGGGGTGCCTACAATGAGCAGTTCTTC. Protein product: CASSLDLRGAYNEQFF.

The chain combines TRBV18 with TRBJ2-7; TRBD1 aligns across 7 bases. After removal of 2 bases from V and 5 bases from J, the junction contained 6 bases not matched to a gene. Germline CDR1 KGHSH, CDR2 LQKENI. This CDR3 region has 14 residues. CDR3 sequence (DNA): TGTGCCAGCTCACCATGGCAGGGGGACGACGAGCAGTACTTC. Translated, it gives CASSPWQGDDEQYF.

The J gene is TRBJ2-1, the V gene TRBV4-3; 8 bases are a match to TRBD2. Looked up from germline, CDR1 is LGHNA and CDR2 is YSLEER. J lost 7 bases, V lost 5 bases, and 7 bases had no gene match. CDR3 length: 14 residues. CDR3 protein: CASSSGGEWNEQFF. CDR3 coding DNA: TGCGCCAGCAGCAGCGGGGGAGAATGGAATGAGCAGTTCTTC.

The chain links TRBV4-1 to TRBJ2-1; 8 bases map to TRBD2. CDR3 length: 17 amino acids. CDR1 MGHRA and CDR2 YSYEKL come from the germline V gene. Trimming cost V 0 bases and J 5 bases; bases outside gene matches: 9. The CDR3 loop is CASSQEAVASGHNEQFF. CDR3 DNA sequence: TGCGCCAGCAGCCAAGAAGCGGTGGCTAGCGGGCACAATGAGCAGTTCTTC.

This chain connects TRBV5-6 to TRBJ2-1; a possible D gene is TRBD2 (7 bases). V lost 4 bases and J 6 bases, leaving 20 bases between the germline ends. The germline V gene has CDR1 SGHDT and CDR2 YYEEEE. This CDR3 spans 16 amino acids. For the CDR3, the DNA is TGTGCCAGCAGCGAGGGGGGGACGATCAAGCGCAATGAGCAGTTCTTC. This gives the protein CASSEGGTIKRNEQFF.

The CDR3 DNA is TGTGCCTGGAGTGACGGTTATAGCAATCAGCCCCAGCATTTT. Translated: CAWSDGYSNQPQHF. The chain combines TRBV30 with TRBJ1-5; no clear D. Germline-derived CDR1 and CDR2 are GTSNPN and SVGIG (reference sequence). V was trimmed by 1 base and J by 0 bases, leaving 7 bases between them. The CDR3 is made up of 14 amino acids.

This chain connects TRBV7-2 to TRBJ2-1, with D possibly matching TRBD2 (6 bases). This CDR3 spans 19 amino acids. Germline lookup yields CDR1 SGHTA and CDR2 FQGNSA. V was shortened by 5 bases and J by 4 bases, with 27 bases between the two germline ends. CDR3 amino acids: CASSIRGLGVAGRYNEQFF. The CDR3 nucleotides read TGTGCCAGCAGCATCCGTGGGCTTGGGGTCGCTGGGAGGTACAATGAGCAGTTCTTC.

The J gene is TRBJ1-2, the V gene TRBV5-4, with 7 bases matching TRBD1. The CDR3 covers 17 residues. With 0 bases clipped from V and 8 bases from J, the junction kept 16 bases outside the gene matches. Per the germline V gene, CDR1 is SGHNT and CDR2 is YYREEE (reference sequence). The CDR3 reads CASSLALYRGQEHGYTF. CDR3 bases: TGTGCCAGCAGCTTGGCTCTTTACAGGGGCCAGGAGCACGGCTACACCTTC.

The chain is built from TRBV5-6 and TRBJ1-2; 7 nucleotides align to TRBD1. This CDR3 is 14 amino acids long. V gave up 3 bases and J gave up 3 bases; unmatched junction bases: 5. The germline CDR1 and CDR2 sequences are SGHDT and YYEEEE. The CDR3 DNA sequence: TGTGCCAGCAGCTCACAGGGGTTGGACTATGGCTACACCTTC. Translated: CASSSQGLDYGYTF.

The chain combines TRBV2 with TRBJ2-3, with D maybe TRBD1 (6 bases). V was shortened by 6 bases and J by 2 bases, with 12 bases between the two germline ends. Germline CDR1 is SNHLY and CDR2 is FYNNEI. The CDR3 sequence is 14 residues long. The CDR3 reads CASSGQTNTDTQYF. The CDR3 bases are TGTGCCAGCAGCGGACAGACCAACACAGATACGCAGTATTTT.

The chain employs TRBV28 and TRBJ2-1; D is unclear. The germline V and J ends were trimmed by 3 bases and 8 bases, with 8 bases remaining between them. The length of the CDR3 is 12 residues. The V gene's germline CDR1 is MDHEN and CDR2 SYDVKM. DNA for the CDR3: TGTGCCAGCAGTTTGAGGAGAGATGAGCAGTTCTTC. Translating gives CASSLRRDEQFF.

The table lists this clone with a count of one. The genes are TRBV6-2 or TRBV6-3 and TRBJ2-7; 12 bases match TRBD1. The V gene end was trimmed by 6 bases and the J gene end by 3 bases; junction bases not matched to a gene: 18. This CDR3 region has 19 residues. Germline loops: CDR1 MNHEY, CDR2 SVGEGT. For the CDR3, the DNA is TGTGCCAGCAGCAAAAGCCGGGACAGGGGGCGACTATCATACTACGAGCAGTACTTC. Translation: CASSKSRDRGRLSYYEQYF.

The gene calls are TRBV19 and TRBJ2-3; TRBD2 matches 10 bases. J lost 3 bases, V lost 4 bases, and 10 bases had no gene match. CDR1 and CDR2 (germline): LNHDA, SQIVND (reference sequence). CDR3 size: 17 residues. DNA of the CDR3: TGTGCCAGTAGTACCCCCGGAGTAGCGGGAGGTACAGATACGCAGTATTTT. It codes for CASSTPGVAGGTDTQYF. Using reference TRBV19 and TRBJ2-3 for the parts outside the CDR3, the full variable domain is DGGITQSPKYLFRKEGQNVTLSCEQNLNHDAMYWYRQDPGQGLRLIYYSQIVNDFQKGDIAEGYSVSREKKESFPLTVTSAQKNPTAFYLCASSTPGVAGGTDTQYFGPGTRLTVL.

This rearrangement joins TRBV5-1 to TRBJ2-1, with TRBD2 matching 7 bases. CDR1 is SGHRS and CDR2 is YFSETQ in the germline V gene. This CDR3 region has 15 residues. Germline trimming cut 1 base from V and 6 bases from J; bases unmatched to any gene: 7. CDR3 sequence: CASSLRAGVGNEQFF. The CDR3 coding sequence is TGCGCCAGCAGCTTGAGGGCGGGAGTGGGCAATGAGCAGTTCTTC.

The V gene is TRBV28, the J gene TRBJ2-7; 11 bases agree with TRBD2. After removal of 6 bases from V and 0 bases from J, the junction contained 4 bases not matched to a gene. The CDR3 is 15 residues long. CDR1 is MDHEN and CDR2 is SYDVKM in the germline V gene. The CDR3, as DNA: TGTGCCAGCAGCTCGGGACTAGCGGCCTCCTACGAGCAGTACTTC. This sequence encodes CASSSGLAASYEQYF.

This clone has just one count. The genes are TRBV13 and TRBJ2-3; D is unresolved. V lost 5 bases and J lost 0, with 6 bases in between. CDR1 is PRHDT and CDR2 is FYEKMQ in the germline V gene (reference sequence). The CDR3 length is 13 residues. CDR3 nucleotides: TGTGCCAGCAGCGAAATTAGCACAGATACGCAGTATTTT. It encodes CASSEISTDTQYF.